The T cell receptor (beta chain) described here comes from a study of blood T cell repertoires in COVID-19. Study-level information: The United States, Italy and Spain supplied acute and convalescent COVID-19 samples. PBMCs, B-cell-depleted T cells, or T cells provided the cDNA or gDNA that made up the material.

This clone was recorded once. Source study methods: Cell counts per sample came from amplifying reference gene primers. Some clones are missing from TCRdb's copy, which holds only in-frame ones; the method was immunoSEQ multiplex PCR. V, J and clone size derive from that table, while D and trimming were established from the DNA sequence. The profile shows some 180,000 clones, roughly 93% of them singletons. The germline gives CDR1 KGHDR, CDR2 SFDVKD. This CDR3 has 17 amino acids. V shed 1 base and J shed 2 bases, with 16 bases lying between them. This clonotype originated in a man aged 18 to 35 with COVID-19, enrolled during active disease. Sequences were obtained from peripheral blood. This chain connects TRBV24-1 to TRBJ2-5, with D tentatively TRBD2 (7 bases). In DNA form, the CDR3 reads TGTGCCACCAGTGATTTACAGGGAGGGCAGCAACAAGAGACCCAGTACTTC. Translating it yields CATSDLQGGQQQETQYF.